This TCR beta chain was obtained from a study of glioma-infiltrating T cells. Study findings and constraints: Tissue-blood divergence was below expectation in non-neoplastic patients, above in gliomas.

Using RNA template, CDR3s of TCR alpha and beta were amplified with iRepertoire arm-PCR. Each CDR3 protein is one row after TCRdb ran MiXCR on the multiplex PCR reads. The repertoire holds more than 350,000 distinct CDR3 sequences, with approximately 42% as singletons. Only one count was recorded for this clonotype. The target antigen is unknown. CDR1 is SGHRS, CDR2 YFSETQ, per germline. V dropped 2 bases and J dropped 0; count of bases not matched to a gene: 14. The CDR3 has 19 amino acids. This receptor was obtained from a human donor with low-grade glioma or glioblastoma, undergoing nonglioma brain surgery, or in good health (not recorded which). The chain combines TRBV5-1 with TRBJ2-1, with TRBD2 matching over 7 bases. The sequencing sample was made of glioma tissue, nonneoplastic brain tissue, or PBMCs (not recorded which). CDR3 amino acids: CASSLIPGLRYSSYNEQFF. In DNA, the CDR3 is TGCGCCAGCAGCTTAATCCCGGGACTACGTTACAGCTCCTACAATGAGCAGTTCTTC. Filled out from reference TRBV5-1 and TRBJ2-1, the complete variable domain reads KAGVTQTPRYLIKTRGQQVTLSCSPISGHRSVSWYQQTPGQGLQFLFEYFSETQRNKGNFPGRFSGRQFSNSRSEMNVSTLELGDSALYLCASSLIPGLRYSSYNEQFFGPGTRLTVL.